Each of the 19 T cell receptor beta chains below was sequenced from the same sample in a study of neurological immune-mediated disorders. Regarding time point: longitudinal time-point 3. TCRdb re-called the 5' RACE reads through MiXCR, storing one row per CDR3 protein. The repertoire holds 84,000 or so distinct CDR3 sequences, around 4.7% seen once, with around 5.8% in the top ten. Sample: PBMCs. Receptors were obtained from a woman aged 55-69 years with multiple sclerosis.

This clonotype was seen repeatedly, ten times or more. The chain links TRBV28 to TRBJ1-2, with D possibly TRBD1 on 5 matching bases. The V gene's germline CDR1 is MDHEN and CDR2 SYDVKM. With 8 bases removed from V and 4 bases from J, the gap between germline ends came to 11 bases. CDR3 length: 12 amino acids. The CDR3 reads CASRGTVYGYTF. The DNA of the CDR3 is TGTGCCAGCCGGGGGACTGTCTATGGCTACACCTTC.

The table lists this clonotype with many counts. The chain joins TRBV3-1 to TRBJ1-2; D remains unclear. Trimming shortened V by 0 bases and J by 8 bases, and 10 bases separated the two germline ends. Germline V gene data show CDR1 as LGHDT and CDR2 as YNNKEL (reference sequence). The CDR3 is 13 amino acids. CDR3 coding DNA: TGTGCCAGCAGCCAAGAGACCGGGAGAGGCTACACCTTC. As protein: CASSQETGRGYTF. Complete variable domain (other parts from reference TRBV3-1 and TRBJ1-2): DTAVSQTPKYLVTQMGNDKSIKCEQNLGHDTMYWYKQDSKKFLKIMFSYNNKELIINETVPNRFSPKSPDKAHLNLHINSLELGDSAVYFCASSQETGRGYTFGSGTRLTVV.

The sample holds many counts of this clonotype. The chain carries TRBV15 and TRBJ1-2; 8 bases are a match to TRBD1. With V trimmed by 5 bases and J by 7 bases, 12 bases remained unmatched. The germline gives CDR1 LNHNV, CDR2 YYDKDF (reference sequence). CDR3 size: 15 residues. The CDR3 bases are TGTGCCACCAGCCGACCCCTCGGACAGGGTAGTGGCTACACCTTC. Translated, it gives CATSRPLGQGSGYTF. The variable domain in full, with the rest retrieved from reference TRBV15 and TRBJ1-2, is DAMVIQNPRYQVTQFGKPVTLSCSQTLNHNVMYWYQQKSSQAPKLLFHYYDKDFNNEADTPDNFQSRRPNTSFCFLDIRSPGLGDTAMYLCATSRPLGQGSGYTFGSGTRLTVV.

This clonotype was observed at least ten times. CDR3 residues: CASRTRDRGLTNEKLFF. The CDR3, as DNA: TGTGCCAGCAGGACCCGGGACAGGGGGCTGACTAATGAAAAACTGTTTTTT. V and J are TRBV6-1 and TRBJ1-4, with 12 nucleotides matching TRBD1. CDR3 length equals 17 residues. The V and J ends lost 6 bases and 2 bases, in that order; junction bases with no gene match: 7. From germline, CDR1 is MNHNS and CDR2 SASEGT.

In its sample, this clonotype was seen many times. The chain joins TRBV30 to TRBJ1-2; no definite D call. CDR1 and CDR2 from the germline V gene are GTSNPN and SVGIG (reference sequence). The CDR3 is made up of 13 amino acids. V lost 0 bases, J lost 1 base, and 6 bases lay in between. Here the CDR3 reads CAWSVGRNYGYTF. DNA of the CDR3: TGTGCCTGGAGTGTAGGTCGTAACTATGGCTACACCTTC.

This clonotype was seen repeatedly, ten times or more. V is TRBV20-1 and J is TRBJ2-2, with 7 bases aligning to TRBD1. Trimming removed 5 bases from V and 3 bases from J; junction bases left unmatched: 6. The CDR3 contains 14 residues. The germline V gene has CDR1 DFQATT and CDR2 SNEGSKA (reference sequence). CDR3 loop: CSAVRGSDTGELFF. CDR3 nucleotides: TGCAGTGCTGTCAGGGGGTCGGACACCGGGGAGCTGTTTTTT.

The sample holds many counts of this clonotype. The chain carries TRBV7-9 and TRBJ2-6; no firm D call. This CDR3 comprises 16 residues. The V gene's germline CDR1 is SEHNR and CDR2 FQNEAQ (reference sequence). Trimming left V 5 bases short and J 1 base short, with 12 bases between. The CDR3 loop is CASSKRSGSGANVLTF. In nucleotides, the CDR3 is TGTGCCAGCAGCAAAAGGTCCGGGTCTGGGGCCAACGTCCTGACTTTC.

This clonotype was picked up many times. The chain employs TRBV5-1 and TRBJ2-2; TRBD1 might be the D (6 bases). Trimming removed 4 bases at V and 1 base at J, with 11 bases between. The CDR3 has 15 amino acids. The germline V gene encodes CDR1 SGHRS and CDR2 YFSETQ. The CDR3 DNA reads as TGCGCCAGCAGCCCCCAGGGGTTGAACACCGGGGAGCTGTTTTTT. It yields the protein CASSPQGLNTGELFF.

This clonotype was recorded at least ten times. The chain has TRBV4-1 and TRBJ2-2; 9 bases are a match to TRBD2. CDR1 and CDR2 (germline): MGHRA, YSYEKL. CDR3 size: 16 residues. V lost 1 base to trimming and J lost 1 base; unmatched junction nucleotides: 1. The CDR3: CASSQGAGGNTGELFF. CDR3 in DNA: TGCGCCAGCAGCCAAGGAGCGGGGGGGAACACCGGGGAGCTGTTTTTT.

This clonotype was counted at least ten times. The chain links TRBV2 to TRBJ2-5, with TRBD2 identical over 9 bases. The CDR3 extends over 15 amino acids. V shed 2 bases, J shed 5 bases, and the junction held 6 bases outside the gene matches. Germline V CDR1 and CDR2: SNHLY, FYNNEI. The CDR3 DNA follows: TGTGCCAGCAGTGAATCTAGCGGGGCTGTGGAGACCCAGTACTTC. Translating gives CASSESSGAVETQYF.

This clonotype occurred many times. The J gene is TRBJ2-7, the V gene TRBV20-1; D is undetermined. The germline V and J ends were trimmed by 6 bases and 6 bases, with 15 bases remaining between them. The CDR3 loop spans 12 amino acids. Germline V gene data show CDR1 as DFQATT and CDR2 as SNEGSKA (reference sequence). The CDR3 DNA sequence: TGCAGTGCCCCCCGGTTGGTTGGCGAGCAGTACTTC. Translated, it gives CSAPRLVGEQYF.

The J gene is TRBJ2-7, the V gene TRBV7-2; D gene ambiguous. CDR3 length: 14 amino acids. The V end was cut by 5 bases, the J end by 3 bases, with 14 bases between. Germline V lookup: CDR1 SGHTA, CDR2 FQGNSA. The CDR3 here is CASSTNPLGYEQYF. The CDR3 nucleotides read TGTGCCAGCAGCACAAATCCCCTCGGCTACGAGCAGTACTTC.

This clonotype was counted many times. V and J are TRBV20-1 and TRBJ2-5, with a possible D match to TRBD2 (6 bases). The V end lost 5 bases, the J end lost 5 bases, and 18 bases lay between the germline ends. Germline lookup yields CDR1 DFQATT and CDR2 SNEGSKA (reference sequence). The CDR3 is 14 amino acids. CDR3 protein: CSARPEGIWETQYF. CDR3 DNA: TGCAGTGCTCGCCCGGAGGGAATTTGGGAGACCCAGTACTTC.

This clonotype was seen many times. The V gene is TRBV10-2, the J gene TRBJ2-2; unclear D gene. This CDR3 has 15 amino acids. Per germline, CDR1 WSHSY and CDR2 SAAADI. V lost 2 bases and J lost 2, with 9 bases in between. CDR3 bases: TGCGCCAGCAGTGAGACGGTCCTCAACACCGGGGAGCTGTTTTTT. Residues: CASSETVLNTGELFF.

This clonotype appeared many times. The chain couples TRBV20-1 to TRBJ1-1; D may be TRBD1 (5 bases). CDR1 and CDR2 from the germline V gene are DFQATT and SNEGSKA (reference sequence). The CDR3 totals 17 residues. The V and J ends lost 2 bases and 1 base respectively, with 20 bases between them. The CDR3 nucleotides are TGCAGTGCTAGACCTTCGAGGGGCAGGCTAGGGAACACTGAAGCTTTCTTT. The encoded protein is CSARPSRGRLGNTEAFF.

In its sample, this clonotype was seen once. One end of the junction does not line up with germline, which may come from a read error. The chain employs TRBV7-6 and TRBJ1-3; 7 bases fit TRBD1. CDR3 length: 16 amino acids. Germline V CDR1 and CDR2: SGHVS, FNYEAQ. The CDR3 is CVSSAPGTDTGNTIYF. CDR3 nucleotides: TGTGTCAGCAGCGCCCCCGGGACAGATACTGGAAACACCATATATTTT.

This clonotype was found many times. V is TRBV3-1 and J is TRBJ2-7; D remains unclear. This CDR3 comprises 12 residues. Germline V lookup: CDR1 LGHDT, CDR2 YNNKEL (reference sequence). V dropped 1 base and J dropped 3 bases, with 4 bases sitting between them. The CDR3 protein is CASSQVSYEQYF. CDR3 DNA sequence: TGTGCCAGCAGCCAAGTCAGCTACGAGCAGTACTTC.

This clonotype was recorded many times. The chain uses TRBV20-1 and TRBJ2-7, with D hard to call. V gave up 4 bases and J gave up 0 bases, with 10 bases separating them. The germline gives CDR1 DFQATT, CDR2 SNEGSKA (reference sequence). There are 13 residues in the CDR3. The CDR3 loop is CSATHMSSYEQYF. The CDR3 DNA follows: TGCAGTGCTACCCACATGAGCTCCTACGAGCAGTACTTC.

This clonotype was seen repeatedly, ten times or more. The V and J genes are TRBV5-1 and TRBJ2-2; TRBD1 is a possible D gene (5 bases). The CDR3 has 13 residues. Trimming left V 1 base short and J 6 bases short, with 7 bases between. Germline CDR1 is SGHRS and CDR2 is YFSETQ. The CDR3 loop reads CASSLRGAGELFF. CDR3 DNA sequence: TGCGCCAGCAGCTTGAGGGGCGCCGGGGAGCTGTTTTTT. Based on the CDR3 plus reference TRBV5-1 and TRBJ2-2, the full variable domain is KAGVTQTPRYLIKTRGQQVTLSCSPISGHRSVSWYQQTPGQGLQFLFEYFSETQRNKGNFPGRFSGRQFSNSRSEMNVSTLELGDSALYLCASSLRGAGELFFGEGSRLTVL.